These 28 T cell receptor beta chains originate from one sample sequenced in a study of lymphopenia after photon versus proton radiotherapy. Here immunoSEQ multiplex PCR was the method, and the copy in TCRdb shows in-frame clones only, minus some. The sample shows 40,000 to 45,000 clones, approximately 80% of them seen only once. Sequencing used peripheral blood, obtained from a patient treated with proton-based radiotherapy. The receptors were sampled from an older woman with pancreatic cancer.

The chain combines TRBV5-4 with TRBJ1-1; weak D call: TRBD1 (6 bases). V was shortened by 4 bases and J by 3 bases, with 16 bases between the two germline ends. The CDR3 extends over 15 amino acids. Per germline, CDR1 SGHNT and CDR2 YYREEE (reference sequence). CDR3 bases: TGTGCCAGCAGCCCCCAACTCCCAGGGGACACTGAAGCTTTCTTT. Amino acids: CASSPQLPGDTEAFF.

The rearrangement uses TRBV7-8 and TRBJ1-5, with TRBD1 identical over 10 bases. V dropped 5 bases and J dropped 5; count of bases not matched to a gene: 6. Germline CDR1 reads SGHVS; CDR2 reads FQNEAQ. The CDR3 has 15 residues. CDR3 sequence reads: CASSPTGGPYQPQHF. The DNA for the CDR3 is TGTGCCAGCAGCCCGACAGGGGGCCCTTATCAGCCCCAGCATTTT.

V usage is TRBV28 and J usage is TRBJ1-2, with D perhaps TRBD1 (5 bases). The V end lost 6 bases, the J end lost 8 bases, and 13 bases lay between the germline ends. The CDR3 covers 12 residues. CDR1 and CDR2 (germline): MDHEN, SYDVKM. The CDR3 nucleotides read TGTGCCAGCAGGGAGGGGATTCGCGGCTACACCTTC. It is translated as CASREGIRGYTF.

The J gene is TRBJ2-1, the V gene TRBV7-8, with 7 bases that match TRBD2. Germline CDR1 is SGHVS and CDR2 is FQNEAQ. The V and J ends lost 0 bases and 2 bases, in that order; junction bases with no gene match: 7. This CDR3 spans 17 amino acids. The CDR3 loop reads CASSLARAGAPYNEQFF. CDR3 coding DNA: TGTGCCAGCAGCTTAGCGCGGGCGGGAGCCCCCTACAATGAGCAGTTCTTC.

V gene TRBV5-1 combines with J gene TRBJ2-7; 7 positions agree with TRBD2. The CDR3 consists of 14 residues. The V segment lost 0 bases and the J segment 5 bases; nucleotides outside the gene matches: 5. Germline CDR1 SGHRS, CDR2 YFSETQ. The CDR3 nucleotides read TGCGCCAGCAGCTTGGGGTCGGGGGGAGACGAGCAGTACTTC. Amino acids: CASSLGSGGDEQYF. The complete variable domain, with remaining parts taken from reference TRBV5-1 and TRBJ2-7, reads KAGVTQTPRYLIKTRGQQVTLSCSPISGHRSVSWYQQTPGQGLQFLFEYFSETQRNKGNFPGRFSGRQFSNSRSEMNVSTLELGDSALYLCASSLGSGGDEQYFGPGTRLTVT.

The chain links TRBV19 to TRBJ2-3; a possible D gene is TRBD2 (5 bases). The CDR3 length is 14 residues. Trimming cost V 6 bases and J 1 base, with 11 bases left between them. Germline CDR1 is LNHDA and CDR2 is SQIVND (reference sequence). CDR3 DNA: TGTGCCAGTAGCGAGGGAACCCGCACAGATACGCAGTATTTT. This translates into CASSEGTRTDTQYF.

V gene TRBV9 combines with J gene TRBJ2-5; 9 nucleotides line up with TRBD1. Germline V CDR1 and CDR2: SGDLS, YYNGEE. The CDR3 contains 16 residues. With V trimmed by 4 bases and J by 2 bases, 9 bases remained unmatched. The CDR3: CASSYSPGQGQETQYF. The CDR3 region has the DNA TGTGCCAGCAGCTATTCCCCGGGACAGGGTCAAGAGACCCAGTACTTC. Drawing the rest from reference TRBV9 and TRBJ2-5, the complete variable domain is DSGVTQTPKHLITATGQRVTLRCSPRSGDLSVYWYQQSLDQGLQFLIQYYNGEERAKGNILERFSAQQFPDLHSELNLSSLELGDSALYFCASSYSPGQGQETQYFGPGTRLLVL.

This chain uses TRBV19 with TRBJ1-1, with a weak D call TRBD1 (6 bases). The CDR3 extends over 13 amino acids. V was clipped by 6 bases and J by 1 base, with 9 bases between them. The germline V gene has CDR1 LNHDA and CDR2 SQIVND (reference sequence). CDR3 amino acids: CASRIQGNTEAFF. In DNA, the CDR3 is TGTGCCAGTAGGATACAGGGGAACACTGAAGCTTTCTTT.

This chain links TRBV5-6 with TRBJ1-4; D may be TRBD1 (6 bases). Looked up from germline, CDR1 is SGHDT and CDR2 is YYEEEE. V was clipped by 3 bases and J by 3 bases, with 9 bases between them. This CDR3 has 14 residues. The CDR3 DNA reads TGTGCCAGCAGCTCCGCAGGGGCTAATGAAAAACTGTTTTTT. Its translation: CASSSAGANEKLFF.

The chain couples TRBV14 to TRBJ2-1, with 7 bases fitting TRBD1. CDR3 length: 14 amino acids. J was trimmed by 8 bases and V by 5 bases; bases with no gene match: 9. The germline V gene encodes CDR1 SGHDN and CDR2 FVKESK. Here the CDR3 reads CASSRAGGYYEQFF. Here the CDR3 DNA reads TGTGCCAGCAGCAGGGCAGGGGGATATTATGAGCAGTTCTTC. The variable domain in full, with the rest retrieved from reference TRBV14 and TRBJ2-1, is EAGVTQFPSHSVIEKGQTVTLRCDPISGHDNLYWYRRVMGKEIKFLLHFVKESKQDESGMPNNRFLAERTGGTYSTLKVQPAELEDSGVYFCASSRAGGYYEQFFGPGTRLTVL.

This chain links TRBV5-1 with TRBJ1-2; D unclear. V shed 0 bases and J shed 4 bases, with 10 bases lying between them. Germline V CDR1 and CDR2: SGHRS, YFSETQ. The CDR3 spans 14 residues. CDR3 DNA: TGCGCCAGCAGCTTGGCCGGGCAAATCTATGGCTACACCTTC. Translating it yields CASSLAGQIYGYTF.

The V call is TRBV28, the J call TRBJ1-5; TRBD1 matches at 9 bases. This CDR3 contains 19 residues. V was pared by 5 bases and J by 0 bases, with 14 bases of the junction left unmatched. The germline V gene has CDR1 MDHEN and CDR2 SYDVKM. As DNA, the CDR3 is TGTGCCAGCAGTCCAACCCCGGGACAGGGATCATATAGCAATCAGCCCCAGCATTTT. As protein: CASSPTPGQGSYSNQPQHF. The full variable domain, rest sourced from reference TRBV28 and TRBJ1-5, is DVKVTQSSRYLVKRTGEKVFLECVQDMDHENMFWYRQDPGLGLRLIYFSYDVKMKEKGDIPEGYSVSREKKERFSLILESASTNQTSMYLCASSPTPGQGSYSNQPQHFGDGTRLSIL.

The chain recombines TRBV7-2 with TRBJ2-7, with TRBD1 as a possible D gene (6 bases). Deletions cut 5 bases from V and 0 bases from J, with 14 bases between. Looked up from germline, CDR1 is SGHTA and CDR2 is FQGNSA. The CDR3 loop spans 15 amino acids. The DNA for the CDR3 is TGTGCCAGCAGCAGGCAACAGGGTAGCTCCTACGAGCAGTACTTC. Protein: CASSRQQGSSYEQYF.

The chain employs TRBV6-5 and TRBJ1-2, with 7 bases matching TRBD1. V lost 6 bases to trimming and J lost 4 bases; unmatched junction nucleotides: 11. The CDR3 has 15 amino acids. Looked up from germline, CDR1 is MNHEY and CDR2 is SVGAGI. Here the CDR3 reads CASSPLGQIPYGYTF. As DNA, the CDR3 is TGTGCCAGCAGCCCCTTGGGACAGATTCCCTATGGCTACACCTTC.

The J gene is TRBJ1-1, the V gene TRBV7-2, with D possibly matching TRBD1 (6 bases). V gave up 4 bases and J gave up 4 bases, with 10 bases separating them. Germline assignment: CDR1 SGHTA and CDR2 FQGNSA. The length of the CDR3 is 13 residues. The CDR3 is CASSYDRSTEAFF. As DNA, the CDR3 is TGTGCCAGCAGCTACGACAGGTCCACTGAAGCTTTCTTT.

CDR3 nucleotides: TGTGCCAGCAGCTTAGTGGGGACAGGGAGCACAGATACGCAGTATTTT. Protein: CASSLVGTGSTDTQYF. The rearrangement joins TRBV7-2 to TRBJ2-3; 9 bases align to TRBD1. Losses at the gene ends were 1 base for V and 0 bases for J; bases not matched to a gene: 2. The germline CDR1 and CDR2 sequences are SGHTA and FQGNSA. This CDR3 is built from 16 residues.

This chain joins TRBV11-3 and TRBJ1-5; unclear D gene. This CDR3 region has 14 residues. Germline V gene sequence: CDR1 SGHNT, CDR2 YENEEA. The V and J ends lost 3 bases and 9 bases respectively, with 15 bases between them. The CDR3 loop reads CASSFFVTCRPQHF. As DNA, the CDR3 is TGTGCCAGCAGCTTCTTCGTAACTTGCCGGCCCCAGCATTTT.

This clone came up a few times. The rearrangement joins TRBV28 to TRBJ1-2; D may be TRBD1 (6 bases). V lost 11 bases and J 4 bases, leaving 14 bases between the germline ends. The CDR3 is 12 residues long. The germline V gene encodes CDR1 MDHEN and CDR2 SYDVKM. CDR3 nucleotide sequence: TGTGCCTGCAATACAGGGCTCTATGGCTACACCTTC. Residues: CACNTGLYGYTF.

The table lists this clone with many counts. V usage is TRBV28 and J usage is TRBJ1-1; TRBD1 is a possible D gene (5 bases). The CDR3 consists of 15 residues. The germline V gene encodes CDR1 MDHEN and CDR2 SYDVKM. V lost 6 bases and J lost 3, with 17 bases in between. The CDR3 DNA reads as TGTGCCAGCAGCCCTTGGTCCGGGGACGACACTGAAGCTTTCTTT. The encoded protein is CASSPWSGDDTEAFF.

The rearrangement uses TRBV11-3 and TRBJ1-1; D not resolved. The CDR3 contains 12 residues. The germline V and J ends were trimmed by 1 base and 4 bases, with 4 bases remaining between them. Germline V gene data show CDR1 as SGHNT and CDR2 as YENEEA. DNA for the CDR3: TGTGCCAGCAGCTTAGTTGGCACTGAAGCTTTCTTT. Amino acid sequence: CASSLVGTEAFF. The whole variable domain, filled in from reference TRBV11-3 and TRBJ1-1, reads EAGVVQSPRYKIIEKKQPVAFWCNPISGHNTLYWYLQNLGQGPELLIRYENEEAVDDSQLPKDRFSAERLKGVDSTLKIQPAELGDSAVYLCASSLVGTEAFFGQGTRLTVV.

The chain joins TRBV18 to TRBJ1-1; D is perhaps TRBD1 (6 bases). The CDR3 runs to 15 residues. Germline values: CDR1 KGHSH, CDR2 LQKENI. The V and J ends lost 3 bases and 1 base respectively, with 12 bases between them. The CDR3 region has the DNA TGTGCCAGCTCACCGAAGCAGGGGTCGAACACTGAAGCTTTCTTT. As protein: CASSPKQGSNTEAFF.

J is TRBJ2-7 and V is TRBV13, with unresolved D. Germline CDR1 is PRHDT and CDR2 is FYEKMQ (reference sequence). V was cut by 2 bases and J by 6 bases, with 8 bases left in between. This CDR3 region has 12 residues. DNA of the CDR3: TGTGCCAGCAGCTTACCCACGGGCGAGCAGTACTTC. This codes for CASSLPTGEQYF.

The rearrangement links TRBV14 to TRBJ2-7; D gene uncertain. The CDR3 is 10 residues long. The V end lost 8 bases, the J end lost 7 bases, and 9 bases lay between the germline ends. The germline CDR1 and CDR2 sequences are SGHDN and FVKESK. The DNA for the CDR3 is TGTGCCAGCTTTGAGAGGGAGCAGTACTTC. This sequence encodes CASFEREQYF.

The chain employs TRBV18 and TRBJ1-1; unclear D gene. CDR3 size: 14 residues. The V gene's germline CDR1 is KGHSH and CDR2 LQKENI. V dropped 6 bases and J dropped 1 base, with 12 bases sitting between them. CDR3 sequence reads: CASSPSIQNTEAFF. The CDR3 DNA follows: TGTGCCAGCTCTCCATCAATCCAGAACACTGAAGCTTTCTTT.

This clone turned up a few times. This sequence joins TRBV6-6 and TRBJ1-6, with TRBD1 identical over 7 bases. The V gene's germline CDR1 is MNHNY and CDR2 SVGAGI (reference sequence). V shed 6 bases, J shed 5 bases, and the junction held 7 bases outside the gene matches. This CDR3 comprises 15 residues. In DNA form, the CDR3 reads TGTGCCAGCAGGAGGACAGGTGGTAATAATTCACCCCTCCACTTT. Translation gives CASRRTGGNNSPLHF.

The rearrangement links TRBV6-1 to TRBJ2-7; 7 bases are shared with TRBD2. The CDR3 has 15 residues. Germline V gives CDR1 MNHNS, CDR2 SASEGT. V lost 6 bases and J lost 2; bases outside the gene matches: 10. CDR3 nucleotides: TGTGCCAGCAGAAAAACGGAGCGGGGCACCTACGAGCAGTACTTC. As protein: CASRKTERGTYEQYF.

This rearrangement joins TRBV29-1 to TRBJ1-3, with D hard to call. Looked up from germline, CDR1 is SQVTM and CDR2 is ANQGSEA. V was pared by 4 bases and J by 2 bases, with 9 bases between. The CDR3 is 13 residues long. CDR3 nucleotide sequence: TGCAGCGTTGGACTGGCAGCTGGAAACACCATATATTTT. Translation gives CSVGLAAGNTIYF. Looking up the rest from reference TRBV29-1 and TRBJ1-3 gives the full variable domain: SAVISQKPSRDICQRGTSLTIQCQVDSQVTMMFWYRQQPGQSLTLIATANQGSEATYESGFVIDKFPISRPNLTFSTLTVSNMSPEDSSIYLCSVGLAAGNTIYFGEGSWLTVV.

The chain employs TRBV7-9 and TRBJ2-2; possibly TRBD1 for D (6 bases). The length of the CDR3 is 14 residues. Looked up from germline, CDR1 is SEHNR and CDR2 is FQNEAQ (reference sequence). The V end was cut by 5 bases, the J end by 6 bases, with 13 bases between. CDR3 nucleotide sequence: TGTGCCAGCAGCCTAACAGGGTACGCCGGGGAGCTGTTTTTT. Translated: CASSLTGYAGELFF.